This entry concerns a single TCR beta chain. Its antigen is as yet unknown. The sample comes from a study of Ad26.COV2.S vaccination and SARS-CoV-2 variants. The assay was immunoSEQ multiplex PCR, and TCRdb's table has in-frame clones only and misses some. The sample holds some 370,000 clones, about 80% seen once. The treatment is: some 20 received Ad26.COV2.S at low or high dose, single or two shots; about 5 received placebo; per-sample allocation not given. The samples date from day 63 after the first vaccine or placebo injection. Whole-study findings and limits: After vaccination, reports described spike-specific CD8+ and CD4+ T cell responses as showing substantial breadth.

The clonotype was recovered from a person aged 18-65 years who received the Ad26.COV2.S COVID-19 vaccine or a placebo. The specimen was peripheral blood, collected in a trial of Ad26.COV2.S vaccine versus placebo.

The CDR3 coding sequence is TGTGCCAGCAGAGAAGGAATATACGAGCAGTACTTC. The encoded protein is CASREGIYEQYF. This sequence joins TRBV27 and TRBJ2-7; D gene unclear. CDR1 is MNHEY and CDR2 is SMNVEV in the germline V gene (reference sequence). Trimming stripped 6 bases from V and 4 bases from J, with 10 bases between. This CDR3 is 12 amino acids long.